A single sample gave rise to the 9 T cell receptor beta chains below, sequenced in a study of T cells in women clearing cervical HPV infection. Some clones are missing from TCRdb's copy, which holds only in-frame ones; the method was immunoSEQ multiplex PCR. The sample table includes over 45,000 clones. The sequenced sample was blood buffy coat. The receptors shown here come from a woman aged 18-70 years with a cervical HPV16 infection that either progressed to CIN3+ or cleared (not recorded which).

Notes on this clone: The read terminates 3 residues before the CDR3 end, so the remaining end is supplied by the germline J gene. V and J are TRBV11-3 and TRBJ1-5; weak D call: TRBD1 (5 bases). The V and J ends lost 8 bases and 6 bases respectively, with 11 bases between them. In germline, CDR1 is SGHNT, CDR2 YENEEA. The CDR3 runs 12 residues. CDR3 DNA (partial): TGTGCCAGCCTCTCGGGGGGTCAGCCC. This codes for CASLSGGQP. The CDR3 in full is CASLSGGQPQHF. The whole variable domain, remainder taken from reference TRBV11-3 and TRBJ1-5, is EAGVVQSPRYKIIEKKQPVAFWCNPISGHNTLYWYLQNLGQGPELLIRYENEEAVDDSQLPKDRFSAERLKGVDSTLKIQPAELGDSAVYLCASLSGGQPQHFGDGTRLSIL.

As regards this clone: Read data end 3 residues before the CDR3 end; the end is taken from the germline J gene. This chain connects TRBV19 to TRBJ1-5, with a tentative D call TRBD1 (5 bases). The CDR3 has 13 residues. V was clipped by 5 bases and J by 7 bases, with 12 bases between them. CDR1 is LNHDA and CDR2 is SQIVND in the germline V gene (reference sequence). The CDR3 here is CASSPEGRQPQHF. Partial CDR3 DNA: TGTGCCAGTAGTCCGGAGGGGCGGCAGCCC.

As regards this clone: The read ends 3 residues shy of where the CDR3 ends; the end is completed using the germline J gene. The chain joins TRBV19 to TRBJ2-7; 10 positions match TRBD1. The CDR3 is 15 residues long. Germline V gives CDR1 LNHDA, CDR2 SQIVND (reference sequence). V was pared by 3 bases and J by 5 bases, with 7 bases of the junction left unmatched. CDR3 sequence reads: CASSMQSTGGHEQYF. The DNA read from the CDR3 is TGTGCCAGTAGTATGCAGTCGACAGGGGGCCACGAG.

On this clone: Coverage ceases 3 residues before the CDR3 finishes, and the germline J gene fills in the end. The V and J genes are TRBV6-2 or TRBV6-3 and TRBJ2-3; TRBD2 matches at 10 bases. J lost 3 bases, V lost 2 bases, and 2 bases had no gene match. This CDR3 is built from 15 residues. The germline V gene encodes CDR1 MNHEY and CDR2 SVGEGT. The CDR3 protein is CASSYTSGETDTQYF. The CDR3 DNA, read in part, is TGTGCCAGCAGTTACACTAGCGGGGAGACAGATACG.

The covered CDR3 bases are TGTGCCAGTAGTGGATCGGAAGACAGGGGGAGCTACGAG. Protein sequence: CASSGSEDRGSYE. The CDR3 in its entirety is CASSGSEDRGSYEQYF. This chain joins TRBV19 and TRBJ2-7; 9 bases align to TRBD1. The read is 3 residues too short to cover the CDR3 end, so that end is filled in from the germline J gene. Germline V gene data show CDR1 as LNHDA and CDR2 as SQIVND (reference sequence). The CDR3 loop spans 16 amino acids. J gave up 3 bases and V 5 bases, and 11 bases lay outside the gene matches.

As concerns this clone: The observed sequence ends 3 residues before the CDR3 terminus, with the missing tail filled in from the germline J gene. The V gene is TRBV28, the J gene TRBJ2-7, with TRBD1 identical over 10 bases. CDR1 and CDR2 from the germline V gene are MDHEN and SYDVKM. The CDR3 length is 18 residues. J lost 0 bases, V lost 5 bases, and 13 bases had no gene match. The sequenced part of the CDR3 DNA is TGTGCCAGCAGTCCACGACACGGGACAGGGGTCACCTCCTACGAG. Encoded protein: CASSPRHGTGVTSYE. The CDR3 in full is CASSPRHGTGVTSYEQYF.

Details on this clone: The CDR3 end falls 3 residues outside the read, so it is completed with the germline J gene. J is TRBJ1-5 and V is TRBV5-8; no clear D. Germline CDR1 reads SGHTS; CDR2 reads YDEGEE. Trimming stripped 3 bases from V and 0 bases from J, with 10 bases between. The CDR3 runs to 15 residues. CDR3 DNA (partial): TGTGCCAGCAGCTCCCCGGACTATAGCAATCAGCCC. This translates into CASSSPDYSNQP. The whole CDR3 sequence reads CASSSPDYSNQPQHF.

Comment on this clone: Read sequence stops 3 residues before the CDR3 end, and the germline J gene provides the missing end. The chain recombines TRBV19 with TRBJ1-2; 7 bases match TRBD1. The CDR3 runs to 15 residues. After removal of 11 bases from V and 5 bases from J, the junction contained 17 bases not matched to a gene. Germline V lookup: CDR1 LNHDA, CDR2 SQIVND (reference sequence). Partial CDR3 DNA: TGTGCCTCACGAAATCCGGAGACAGGGAAATATGGC. Amino acid sequence: CASRNPETGKYG. The CDR3 as a whole reads CASRNPETGKYGYTF.

For this clone: The CDR3 is cut off 3 residues early in the read; its end comes from the germline J gene. The rearrangement joins TRBV20-1 to TRBJ2-1; possibly TRBD2 for D (6 bases). CDR1 is DFQATT and CDR2 is SNEGSKA in the germline V gene (reference sequence). Deletions cut 0 bases from V and 7 bases from J, with 13 bases between. The CDR3 sequence is 14 residues long. The CDR3 protein is CSARDPLGGNEQFF. The DNA read from the CDR3 is TGCAGTGCTAGAGATCCCCTCGGGGGTAATGAG.